This T cell receptor (beta chain) was profiled in a study of technical replicates of blood from several donors (dated by TCRdb to the late 2010s). Measured from the cysteine to the phenylalanine, the CDR3 is 13 residues long. The sequence is cut down to CDR3 DNA, 39 bases in frame from base 1. Trimming at the junction amounts to 0 bases on V and 6 bases on J, and the germline ends lie 8 bases apart. From the germline V gene, CDR1 is SGDLS and CDR2 is YYNGEE. As for this clone: It has no known antigen specificity. Within one base of it there is no much larger clone, and no base qualities were kept.

Libraries were prepared through the immunoSEQ multiplex PCR assay. TCRdb carries this immuneACCESS record with in-frame sequences only. Its versions omit some clonotypes, under half of them owing to an unresolved V gene in the studies checked, with the rest unexplained. The sample yields around 65,000 clones; approximately 86% were counted once. Around 5.1% of the sample lies in the top ten. Sequencing was carried out using PBMCs. The sequence came from a human donor in good health. Some clones in this sample may be carry-over from other donors' samples. The chain uses TRBV9 and TRBJ2-3; the D gene is unclear. The nucleotide sequence reads TGTGCCAGCAGCGTAGTTTTGTCTGATACGCAGTATTTT. This encodes CASSVVLSDTQYF.